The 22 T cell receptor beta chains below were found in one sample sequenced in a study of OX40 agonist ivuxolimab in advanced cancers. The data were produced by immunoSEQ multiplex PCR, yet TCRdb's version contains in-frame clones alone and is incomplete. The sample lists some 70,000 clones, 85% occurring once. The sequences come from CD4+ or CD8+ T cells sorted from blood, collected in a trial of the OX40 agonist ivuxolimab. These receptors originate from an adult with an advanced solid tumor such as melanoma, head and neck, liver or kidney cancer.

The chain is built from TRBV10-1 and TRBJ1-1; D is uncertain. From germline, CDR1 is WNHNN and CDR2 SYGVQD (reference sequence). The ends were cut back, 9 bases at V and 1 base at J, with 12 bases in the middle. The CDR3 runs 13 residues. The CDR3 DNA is TGCGCCAGTCCTAGCCGACGGAACACTGAAGCTTTCTTT. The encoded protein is CASPSRRNTEAFF.

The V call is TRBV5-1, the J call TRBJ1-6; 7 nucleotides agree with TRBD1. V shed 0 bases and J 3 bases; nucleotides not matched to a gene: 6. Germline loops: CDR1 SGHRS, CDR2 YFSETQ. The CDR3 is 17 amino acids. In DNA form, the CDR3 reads TGCGCCAGCAGCTTGGCCGTGGCAGGGGGCTATAATTCACCCCTCCACTTT. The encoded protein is CASSLAVAGGYNSPLHF.

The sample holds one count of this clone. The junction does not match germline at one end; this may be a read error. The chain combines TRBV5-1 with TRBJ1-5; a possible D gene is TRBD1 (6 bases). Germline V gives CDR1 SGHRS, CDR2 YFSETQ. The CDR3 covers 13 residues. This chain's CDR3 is CASSLQEGEPQHF. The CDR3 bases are TGTGCCAGCAGCTTACAGGAGGGGGAGCCCCAGCATTTT.

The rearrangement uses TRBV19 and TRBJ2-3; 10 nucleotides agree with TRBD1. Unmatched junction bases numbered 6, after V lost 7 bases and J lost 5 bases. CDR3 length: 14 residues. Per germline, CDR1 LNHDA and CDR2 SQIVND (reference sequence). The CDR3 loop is CASTDRGQVDTQYF. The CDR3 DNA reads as TGTGCCAGTACCGACAGGGGGCAAGTAGATACGCAGTATTTT.

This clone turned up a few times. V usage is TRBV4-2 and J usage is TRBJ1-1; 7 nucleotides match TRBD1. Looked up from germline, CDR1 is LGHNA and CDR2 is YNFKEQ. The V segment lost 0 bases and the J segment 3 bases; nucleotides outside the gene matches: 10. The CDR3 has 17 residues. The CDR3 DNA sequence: TGTGCCAGCAGCCAAGAATCGGTGGGCCAGGGGGACACTGAAGCTTTCTTT. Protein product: CASSQESVGQGDTEAFF.

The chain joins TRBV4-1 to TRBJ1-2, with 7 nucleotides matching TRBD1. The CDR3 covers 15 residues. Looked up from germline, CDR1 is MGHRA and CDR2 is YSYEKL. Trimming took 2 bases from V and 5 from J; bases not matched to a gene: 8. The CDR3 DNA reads TGCGCCAGCAGCCAACCTTGGGACAGCCGATATGGCTACACCTTC. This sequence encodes CASSQPWDSRYGYTF.

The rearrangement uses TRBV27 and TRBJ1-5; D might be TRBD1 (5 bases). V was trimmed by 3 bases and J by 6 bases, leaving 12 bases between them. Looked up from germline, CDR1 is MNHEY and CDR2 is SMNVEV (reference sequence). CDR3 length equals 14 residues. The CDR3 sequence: CASSLVRGFQPQHF. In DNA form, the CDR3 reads TGTGCCAGCAGTTTGGTTAGGGGTTTTCAGCCCCAGCATTTT.

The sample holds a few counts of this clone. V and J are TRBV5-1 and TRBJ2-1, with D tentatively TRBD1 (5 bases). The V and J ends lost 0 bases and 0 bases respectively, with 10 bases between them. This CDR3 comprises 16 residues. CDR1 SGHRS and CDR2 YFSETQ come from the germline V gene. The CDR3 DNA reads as TGCGCCAGCAGCTTGGGTGGGGCGAGCTCCTACAATGAGCAGTTCTTC. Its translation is CASSLGGASSYNEQFF.

CDR3 residues: CASSFGGTSGGWADTQYF. CDR3 DNA: TGTGCCAGCAGCTTCGGTGGGACTAGCGGGGGTTGGGCAGATACGCAGTATTTT. The chain has TRBV7-2 and TRBJ2-3, with 14 bases identical to TRBD2. With 3 bases clipped from V and 4 bases from J, the junction kept 9 bases outside the gene matches. This CDR3 spans 18 amino acids. CDR1 and CDR2 (germline): SGHTA, FQGNSA.

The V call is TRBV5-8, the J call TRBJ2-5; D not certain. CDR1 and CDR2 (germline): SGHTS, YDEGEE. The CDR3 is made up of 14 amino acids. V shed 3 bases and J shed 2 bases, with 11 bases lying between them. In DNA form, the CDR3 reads TGTGCCAGCAGCTCTTGGGCCACTCAAGAGACCCAGTACTTC. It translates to CASSSWATQETQYF.

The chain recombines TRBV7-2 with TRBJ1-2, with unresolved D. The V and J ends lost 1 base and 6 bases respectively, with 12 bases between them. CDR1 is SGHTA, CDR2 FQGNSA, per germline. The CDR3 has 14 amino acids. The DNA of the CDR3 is TGTGCCAGCAGCTTAGAAGAGGGTAGGGATGGCTACACCTTC. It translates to CASSLEEGRDGYTF. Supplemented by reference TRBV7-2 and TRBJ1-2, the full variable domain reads GAGVSQSPSNKVTEKGKDVELRCDPISGHTALYWYRQSLGQGLEFLIYFQGNSAPDKSGLPSDRFSAERTGGSVSTLTIQRTQQEDSAVYLCASSLEEGRDGYTFGSGTRLTVV.

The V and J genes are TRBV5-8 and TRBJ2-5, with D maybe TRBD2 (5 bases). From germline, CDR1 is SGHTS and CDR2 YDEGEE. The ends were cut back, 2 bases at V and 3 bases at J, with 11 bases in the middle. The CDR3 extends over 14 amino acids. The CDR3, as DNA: TGTGCCAGCAGCTTAGGCCTAGCAAAAGAGACCCAGTACTTC. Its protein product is CASSLGLAKETQYF.

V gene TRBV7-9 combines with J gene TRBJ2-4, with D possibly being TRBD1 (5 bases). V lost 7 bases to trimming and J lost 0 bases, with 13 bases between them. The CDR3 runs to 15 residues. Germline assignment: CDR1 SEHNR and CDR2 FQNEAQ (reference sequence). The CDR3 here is CASISGAGAKNIQYF. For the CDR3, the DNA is TGTGCCAGCATTTCTGGGGCAGGAGCCAAAAACATTCAGTACTTC.

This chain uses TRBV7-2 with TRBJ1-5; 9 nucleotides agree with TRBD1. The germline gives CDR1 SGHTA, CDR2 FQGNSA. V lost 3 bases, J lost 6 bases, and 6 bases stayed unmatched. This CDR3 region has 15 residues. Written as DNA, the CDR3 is TGTGCCAGCAGCTTGGGACAGGGAGGGAGTCAGCCCCAGCATTTT. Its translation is CASSLGQGGSQPQHF.

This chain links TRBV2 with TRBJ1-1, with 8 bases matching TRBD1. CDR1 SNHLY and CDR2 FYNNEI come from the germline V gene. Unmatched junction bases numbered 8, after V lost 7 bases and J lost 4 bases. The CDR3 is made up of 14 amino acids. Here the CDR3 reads CASILTGGGTEAFF. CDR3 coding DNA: TGTGCCAGCATCCTCACAGGGGGGGGCACTGAAGCTTTCTTT.

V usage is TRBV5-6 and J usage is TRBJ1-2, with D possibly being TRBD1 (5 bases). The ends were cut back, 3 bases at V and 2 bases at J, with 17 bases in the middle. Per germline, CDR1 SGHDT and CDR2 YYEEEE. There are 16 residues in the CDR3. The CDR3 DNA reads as TGTGCCAGCAGCTCCCCCGGGGCGCAGGGCAACTATGGCTACACCTTC. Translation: CASSSPGAQGNYGYTF.

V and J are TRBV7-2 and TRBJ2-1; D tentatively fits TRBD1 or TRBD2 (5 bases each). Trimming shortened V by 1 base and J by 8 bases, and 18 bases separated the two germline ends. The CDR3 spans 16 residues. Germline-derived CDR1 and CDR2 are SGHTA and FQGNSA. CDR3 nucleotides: TGTGCCAGCAGCTTAGGTGGGGGACGCTACGGGGATGAGCAGTTCTTC. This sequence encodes CASSLGGGRYGDEQFF.

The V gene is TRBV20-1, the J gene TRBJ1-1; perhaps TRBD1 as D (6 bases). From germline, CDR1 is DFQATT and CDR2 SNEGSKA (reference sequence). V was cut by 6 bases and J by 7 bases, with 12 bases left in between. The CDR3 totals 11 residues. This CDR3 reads CSATGQREAFF. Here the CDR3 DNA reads TGCAGTGCCACTGGACAGCGTGAAGCTTTCTTT.

The CDR3 DNA reads TGTGCCAGCAGCTCGGCGGGGGCAGGGAACACTGAAGCTTTCTTT. It encodes CASSSAGAGNTEAFF. The rearrangement links TRBV5-4 to TRBJ1-1; tentative D call: TRBD1 (6 bases). V was trimmed by 3 bases and J by 1 base, leaving 13 bases between them. Germline loops: CDR1 SGHNT, CDR2 YYREEE (reference sequence). This CDR3 spans 15 amino acids.

The CDR3 nucleotides are TGCGCCAGCAGCTTGATACCAGGGGCGCAAGAGACCCAGTACTTC. It yields the protein CASSLIPGAQETQYF. This rearrangement joins TRBV5-1 to TRBJ2-5; D is perhaps TRBD1 (6 bases). The V gene lost 1 base and the J gene lost 2 bases, with 12 bases spanning the gap. This CDR3 contains 15 residues. Germline V CDR1 and CDR2: SGHRS, YFSETQ.

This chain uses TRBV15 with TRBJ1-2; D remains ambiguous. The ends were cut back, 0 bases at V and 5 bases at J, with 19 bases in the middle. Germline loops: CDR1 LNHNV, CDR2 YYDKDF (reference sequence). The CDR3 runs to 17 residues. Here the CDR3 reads CATSRDPQTWNTYGYTF. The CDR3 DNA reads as TGTGCCACCAGCAGAGATCCCCAAACTTGGAACACTTATGGCTACACCTTC.

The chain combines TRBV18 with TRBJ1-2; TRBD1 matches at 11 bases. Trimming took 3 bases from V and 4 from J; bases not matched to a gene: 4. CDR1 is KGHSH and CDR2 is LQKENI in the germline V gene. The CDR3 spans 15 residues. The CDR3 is CASSPAGTGGYGYTF. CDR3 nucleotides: TGTGCCAGCTCACCCGCCGGGACAGGGGGCTATGGCTACACCTTC.